This T cell receptor beta chain was profiled in a study of blood T cells in healthy people across ages. Study results and caveats: Researchers said unsorted PBMCs prevented a conclusive naive versus antigen-experienced comparison.

Alongside a J-beta primer mix, a sample-barcoded 5' primer served in a second PCR lasting about 7 to 12 cycles. Via MiXCR, TCRdb re-called the 5' RACE reads, giving one row per CDR3 protein. The sample has approximately 810,000 distinct CDR3 sequences, approximately 35% seen once; the top ten hold about an eighth. Notes on this clonotype: Its antigen remains unidentified.

The CDR3 runs 13 residues. Germline-derived CDR1 and CDR2 are DFQATT and SNEGSKA (reference sequence). The clonotype comes from a man between 18 and 35 years old in good health. The sample was blood. This chain links TRBV20-1 with TRBJ2-5; a possible D gene is TRBD2 (6 bases). The last part of the DNA fits TRBJ2-4 better; the J call may be wrong. The CDR3 spells CSAGRAGWDIQYF. CDR3 DNA sequence: TGCAGTGCTGGTCGAGCGGGTTGGGACATTCAGTACTTC.